Following are 13 T cell receptor beta chains from one sample sequenced in a study of CD8 T cells in Susac syndrome. RNA was extracted with the RNeasy kit, and a quantity of roughly 0.5 to 1 ug was reverse transcribed using random hexamers. TCRdb itself ran the immunoSEQ multiplex PCR reads through MiXCR, one entry per CDR3 protein. This sample carries a few hundred thousand distinct CDR3 sequences, 92% of them seen once, and the ten largest clones take about 0.15%. Sample: CD8+ T cells from PBMCs. These receptors originate from a human donor with multiple sclerosis.

The chain is built from TRBV9 and TRBJ1-1; no reliable D call. Germline-derived CDR1 and CDR2 are SGDLS and YYNGEE. CDR3 length equals 17 residues. With 0 bases removed from V and 1 base from J, the gap between germline ends came to 16 bases. CDR3 in DNA: TGTGCCAGCAGCGTAGATAGCCTTCTGTCGAGGAACACTGAAGCTTTCTTT. This translates into CASSVDSLLSRNTEAFF.

The chain links TRBV19 to TRBJ2-5; weak D call: TRBD2 (6 bases). Trimming removed 4 bases at V and 1 base at J, with 7 bases between. From germline, CDR1 is LNHDA and CDR2 SQIVND (reference sequence). The CDR3 has 13 amino acids. The CDR3 DNA is TGTGCCAGTAGTAGCGGGATCCAAGAGACCCAGTACTTC. Amino acids: CASSSGIQETQYF.

The chain is built from TRBV4-1 and TRBJ2-7, with D unclear. V was cut by 0 bases and J by 3 bases, with 12 bases left in between. Germline lookup yields CDR1 MGHRA and CDR2 YSYEKL. This CDR3 spans 15 amino acids. The CDR3 sequence is CASSQDRNQYYEQYF. The DNA for the CDR3 is TGCGCCAGCAGCCAAGATAGGAATCAATACTACGAGCAGTACTTC.

This chain uses TRBV19 with TRBJ2-1, with D possibly matching TRBD2 (7 bases). The CDR3 runs 13 residues. The ends were cut back, 4 bases at V and 9 bases at J, with 13 bases in the middle. CDR1 and CDR2 from the germline V gene are LNHDA and SQIVND (reference sequence). The CDR3, as DNA: TGTGCCAGTAGTAGTGGGGGGGCCCTTGAGCAGTTCTTC. This gives the protein CASSSGGALEQFF.

The J gene is TRBJ1-2, the V gene TRBV3-1, with unresolved D. The CDR3 loop spans 13 amino acids. The germline V and J ends were trimmed by 3 bases and 5 bases, with 10 bases remaining between them. Germline CDR1 is LGHDT and CDR2 is YNNKEL (reference sequence). The CDR3 protein is CASSQGPGYGYTF. CDR3 nucleotides: TGTGCCAGCAGCCAGGGTCCTGGTTATGGCTACACCTTC.

The chain couples TRBV5-6 to TRBJ2-1; the match to TRBD2 covers 9 bases. Germline loops: CDR1 SGHDT, CDR2 YYEEEE. This CDR3 comprises 13 residues. The CDR3 region has the DNA TGTACTCGAAAGGGGCTAGCGGGACTCGAGCAGTTCTTC. This encodes CTRKGLAGLEQFF.

The chain employs TRBV19 and TRBJ2-7; 9 bases align to TRBD2. Germline CDR1 and CDR2: LNHDA and SQIVND (reference sequence). V lost 6 bases and J lost 3; bases outside the gene matches: 6. The CDR3 is 14 amino acids. The CDR3: CASSLAGSGYEQYF. In nucleotides, the CDR3 is TGTGCCAGTAGCCTAGCGGGGAGCGGCTACGAGCAGTACTTC.

The chain joins TRBV2 to TRBJ1-3; 7 positions match TRBD1. CDR3 length: 14 residues. Germline V lookup: CDR1 SNHLY, CDR2 FYNNEI. V lost 6 bases to trimming and J lost 0 bases; unmatched junction nucleotides: 2. In nucleotides, the CDR3 is TGTGCCAGCAGGGGGACAGCCTCTGGAAACACCATATATTTT. Amino acid sequence: CASRGTASGNTIYF. The complete variable domain, with remaining parts taken from reference TRBV2 and TRBJ1-3, reads EPEVTQTPSHQVTQMGQEVILRCVPISNHLYFYWYRQILGQKVEFLVSFYNNEISEKSEIFDDQFSVERPDGSNFTLKIRSTKLEDSAMYFCASRGTASGNTIYFGEGSWLTVV.

The chain couples TRBV27 to TRBJ1-4, with unresolved D. Trimming left V 6 bases short and J 7 bases short, with 9 bases between. CDR3 size: 12 residues. The germline V gene has CDR1 MNHEY and CDR2 SMNVEV (reference sequence). CDR3 sequence: CASSHNGEKLFF. The CDR3 DNA follows: TGTGCCAGCAGCCATAATGGTGAAAAACTGTTTTTT.

V is TRBV7-8 and J is TRBJ2-2; 10 nucleotides match TRBD2. Per germline, CDR1 SGHVS and CDR2 FQNEAQ. The ends lost 3 bases at V and 4 bases at J; junction bases unmatched: 5. This CDR3 region has 16 residues. The CDR3, as DNA: TGTGCCAGCAGCTTTATAGCGGGGGGTTCCACCGGGGAGCTGTTTTTT. Residues: CASSFIAGGSTGELFF.

V gene TRBV19 combines with J gene TRBJ1-4; D is unclear. Trimming removed 8 bases from V and 3 bases from J, with 16 bases in between. This CDR3 has 15 amino acids. Germline assignment: CDR1 LNHDA and CDR2 SQIVND (reference sequence). CDR3 in amino acids: CASQYMSASNEKLFF. The CDR3 region has the DNA TGTGCCAGTCAGTATATGTCAGCCTCTAATGAAAAACTGTTTTTT.

This chain links TRBV29-1 with TRBJ2-5; D possibly corresponds to TRBD2 (5 bases). V dropped 0 bases and J dropped 4 bases, with 15 bases sitting between them. This CDR3 is 15 amino acids long. Germline-derived CDR1 and CDR2 are SQVTM and ANQGSEA. The CDR3 nucleotides are TGCAGCGTTGAAGATCAGGCTTCGGGGAGAGAGACCCAGTACTTC. Translation gives CSVEDQASGRETQYF.

V is TRBV6-2 or TRBV6-3 and J is TRBJ2-1; 7 bases align to TRBD2. From germline, CDR1 is MNHEY and CDR2 SVGEGT. Trimming removed 8 bases from V and 0 bases from J; junction bases left unmatched: 16. This CDR3 is built from 18 residues. The DNA for the CDR3 is TGTGCCAGCGGGCTAGCGGCCACTACCCCAAGCTCCTACAATGAGCAGTTCTTC. This encodes CASGLAATTPSSYNEQFF.